Listed here are 27 T cell receptor beta chains from one sample, sequenced in a study of shared clonotypes between healthy human individuals. This table comes from immunoSEQ multiplex PCR, and its TCRdb copy is limited to in-frame clones, with some not included. Of some 490,000 clones in the sample, approximately 80% were seen once. Sequencing was carried out using PBMCs. These receptors originate from a woman in her thirties or forties in good health. Some clones in this sample may be carry-over from other donors' samples.

The V gene is TRBV27, the J gene TRBJ2-7; tentative D call: TRBD2 (5 bases). CDR3 length equals 15 residues. V was cut by 6 bases and J by 4 bases, with 19 bases left in between. Germline assignment: CDR1 MNHEY and CDR2 SMNVEV (reference sequence). CDR3 sequence: CASRPRTGFGYEQYF. In DNA form, the CDR3 reads TGTGCCAGCAGACCTCGGACGGGATTCGGGTACGAGCAGTACTTC.

This sequence joins TRBV2 and TRBJ1-1, with D possibly matching TRBD1 (6 bases). The germline CDR1 and CDR2 sequences are SNHLY and FYNNEI. The CDR3 is 15 amino acids. Between the trimmed V and J ends, which lost 0 bases and 7 bases, there was a span of 15 bases. This chain's CDR3 is CASSEAAGERGEAFF. CDR3 in DNA: TGTGCCAGCAGTGAAGCGGCAGGGGAGAGGGGTGAAGCTTTCTTT.

The J gene is TRBJ1-2, the V gene TRBV2; no clear D gene. The V gene's germline CDR1 is SNHLY and CDR2 FYNNEI. V lost 4 bases to trimming and J lost 8 bases, with 14 bases between them. The CDR3 loop spans 13 amino acids. As DNA, the CDR3 is TGTGCCAGCAGTGTTAGTGTGGGTCGGGGCTACACCTTC. Protein: CASSVSVGRGYTF.

This chain uses TRBV10-2 with TRBJ2-7; the D is unclear. V dropped 3 bases and J dropped 3 bases, with 6 bases sitting between them. The germline V gene encodes CDR1 WSHSY and CDR2 SAAADI. This CDR3 comprises 12 residues. The DNA of the CDR3 is TGCGCCAGCAGTGAACAGAGCTACGAGCAGTACTTC. It specifies CASSEQSYEQYF.

This clone was recorded a few times. The V gene is TRBV28, the J gene TRBJ1-3; possible D gene TRBD1, 6 bases. V lost 5 bases to trimming and J lost 0 bases, with 14 bases between them. The CDR3 totals 16 residues. CDR1 MDHEN and CDR2 SYDVKM come from the germline V gene. The CDR3 nucleotides read TGTGCCAGCAGTATCGCCGGACAGAGCTCTGGAAACACCATATATTTT. This translates into CASSIAGQSSGNTIYF.

This clone was recorded only once. This chain uses TRBV25-1 with TRBJ2-3; TRBD2 might be the D (6 bases). CDR1 is MGHDK, CDR2 SYGVNS, per germline. The CDR3 has 16 amino acids. V was shortened by 0 bases and J by 2 bases, with 12 bases between the two germline ends. CDR3 amino acids: CASSEYGGKHTDTQYF. The CDR3 DNA sequence: TGTGCCAGCAGTGAATATGGCGGGAAGCACACAGATACGCAGTATTTT.

CDR3 coding DNA: TGTGCCAGCAGTGAGCTTCGTGTCGGGAGGTTTAACTATGGCTACACCTTC. Translating it yields CASSELRVGRFNYGYTF. The rearrangement joins TRBV2 to TRBJ1-2; no firm D call. Trimming cost V 3 bases and J 1 base, with 18 bases left between them. The CDR3 runs to 17 residues. Germline CDR1 reads SNHLY; CDR2 reads FYNNEI.

This sequence joins TRBV18 and TRBJ2-1; D is undetermined. CDR1 is KGHSH and CDR2 is LQKENI in the germline V gene. CDR3 length: 17 residues. V was clipped by 0 bases and J by 4 bases, with 16 bases between them. CDR3 loop: CASSPPVYDARYNEQFF. For the CDR3, the DNA is TGTGCCAGCTCACCACCGGTGTATGACGCGAGGTACAATGAGCAGTTCTTC.

The rearrangement links TRBV7-9 to TRBJ2-1, with TRBD2 identical over 9 bases. Trimming at V came to 5 bases and at J to 16 bases, leaving 6 bases not matched to a gene. The CDR3 sequence is 11 residues long. In germline, CDR1 is SEHNR, CDR2 FQNEAQ (reference sequence). This CDR3 is CASSQTSGDFF. The CDR3 DNA follows: TGTGCCAGCAGCCAGACTAGCGGAGATTTCTTC.

This chain links TRBV6-5 with TRBJ2-5; a weak D match, TRBD1 (6 bases). Trimming pared 5 bases from V and 5 bases from J, leaving 12 bases between. Germline CDR1 is MNHEY and CDR2 is SVGAGI. The CDR3 loop spans 13 amino acids. For the CDR3, the DNA is TGTGCCAGCAGTCGGACAGTTGGGGAGACCCAGTACTTC. Protein sequence: CASSRTVGETQYF.

This clone was counted only a few times. V gene TRBV7-2 combines with J gene TRBJ2-7; D possibly uses TRBD1 or TRBD2 (5 bases each). The CDR3 extends over 13 amino acids. CDR1 is SGHTA and CDR2 is FQGNSA in the germline V gene. V dropped 4 bases and J dropped 2 bases, with 9 bases sitting between them. CDR3 sequence reads: CASSWQGPYEQYF. The CDR3 region has the DNA TGTGCCAGCAGCTGGCAGGGACCCTACGAGCAGTACTTC.

To note about this clone: This sequence is one base from a far larger clone and is likely a read error. The chain employs TRBV7-9 and TRBJ2-1; 8 bases fit TRBD2. The CDR3 runs to 15 residues. The germline V gene has CDR1 SEHNR and CDR2 FQNEAQ (reference sequence). The junction had 8 bases not matched to a gene; V was cut back by 5 bases and J by 5 bases. CDR3 amino acids: CASSLRTSGHNEQFF. In DNA, the CDR3 is TGTGCCAGCAGCCTCAGAACTAGCGGACACAATGAGCAGTTCTTC.

The rearrangement joins TRBV5-1 to TRBJ2-3; possibly TRBD2 for D (6 bases). CDR1 and CDR2 (germline): SGHRS, YFSETQ. Trimming took off 3 bases at V and 6 bases at J, with 20 bases between the two ends. CDR3 length: 16 amino acids. The DNA of the CDR3 is TGCGCCAGCAGCTCTTGGGAGGTGGGAATCGTGGATACGCAGTATTTT. Translating gives CASSSWEVGIVDTQYF.

This chain links TRBV7-2 with TRBJ2-3; 9 nucleotides agree with TRBD1. The length of the CDR3 is 16 residues. J gave up 3 bases and V 5 bases, and 9 bases lay outside the gene matches. Germline CDR1 SGHTA, CDR2 FQGNSA. The CDR3 reads CASSPGGTGFTDTQYF. CDR3 DNA sequence: TGTGCCAGCAGCCCCGGGGGGACAGGGTTTACAGATACGCAGTATTTT.

Only one count was recorded for this clone. The chain couples TRBV7-9 to TRBJ2-7; D might be TRBD1 (7 bases). The V end lost 6 bases, the J end lost 3 bases, and 21 bases lay between the germline ends. This CDR3 contains 16 residues. Looked up from germline, CDR1 is SEHNR and CDR2 is FQNEAQ (reference sequence). Written as DNA, the CDR3 is TGTGCCAGCAGGGGTATCGGCGGGGACAGATACTACGAGCAGTACTTC. Protein product: CASRGIGGDRYYEQYF.

The chain employs TRBV29-1 and TRBJ1-3; 12 bases match TRBD1. CDR1 is SQVTM and CDR2 is ANQGSEA in the germline V gene. This CDR3 has 13 residues. With V trimmed by 8 bases and J by 5 bases, 4 bases remained unmatched. CDR3 coding DNA: TGCAGCACGCGGGACAGGGGGCGAAACACCATATATTTT. The encoded protein is CSTRDRGRNTIYF. Complete variable domain (other parts from reference TRBV29-1 and TRBJ1-3): SAVISQKPSRDICQRGTSLTIQCQVDSQVTMMFWYRQQPGQSLTLIATANQGSEATYESGFVIDKFPISRPNLTFSTLTVSNMSPEDSSIYLCSTRDRGRNTIYFGEGSWLTVV.

Notes on this clone: Possible read error: a much larger clone is one base away. V usage is TRBV7-2 and J usage is TRBJ2-6, with 13 bases aligning to TRBD2. This CDR3 region has 19 residues. Germline loops: CDR1 SGHTA, CDR2 FQGNSA. CDR3 in amino acids: CASSPGTSGKLSGANALTF. CDR3 in DNA: TGTGCCAGCAGCCCGGGGACTAGCGGGAAACTCTCTGGGGCCAACGCCCTGACTTTC.

This chain connects TRBV6-1 to TRBJ2-7; 8 bases match TRBD1. Germline CDR1 is MNHNS and CDR2 is SASEGT. There are 16 residues in the CDR3. The V gene end was trimmed by 0 bases and the J gene end by 3 bases; junction bases not matched to a gene: 7. This CDR3 is CASSEAQLGQGYEQYF. In DNA, the CDR3 is TGTGCCAGCAGTGAAGCGCAGTTAGGACAGGGCTACGAGCAGTACTTC.

V gene TRBV19 combines with J gene TRBJ1-3; D perhaps matches TRBD1 (6 bases). The germline V and J ends were trimmed by 5 bases and 0 bases, with 14 bases remaining between them. The germline gives CDR1 LNHDA, CDR2 SQIVND (reference sequence). The CDR3 is 16 amino acids. CDR3 bases: TGTGCCAGTAGTCCGGACAGACCCTACTCTGGAAACACCATATATTTT. Translation gives CASSPDRPYSGNTIYF.

A word on this clone: Sequence at one end of the junction differs from germline and may be a read error. This chain joins TRBV6-1 and TRBJ1-1, with 8 nucleotides matching TRBD1. Germline CDR1 reads MNHNS; CDR2 reads SASEGT. The CDR3 contains 15 residues. The CDR3 nucleotides read TGTGCCAGCAGTGAAGCAGAGACAGGGGTCTTTGAAGCTTCCTTT. Its translation: CASSEAETGVFEASF.

A single count supports this clone. The gene calls are TRBV10-3 and TRBJ1-4; 8 bases align to TRBD1. V trimming: 10 bases; J trimming: 0 bases; junction bases outside the gene matches: 4. Germline loops: CDR1 ENHRY, CDR2 SYGVKD. The CDR3 is 14 residues long. CDR3 region: CATGTGPTNEKLFF. DNA of the CDR3: TGTGCCACCGGGACAGGACCAACTAATGAAAAACTGTTTTTT.

J is TRBJ1-2 and V is TRBV10-3; D perhaps matches TRBD1 (5 bases). CDR3 length: 12 amino acids. The V and J ends lost 10 bases and 7 bases respectively, with 16 bases between them. CDR1 and CDR2 from the germline V gene are ENHRY and SYGVKD. CDR3 DNA sequence: TGTGCCACGAATACAGGATACCCTGGCTACACCTTC. Translation: CATNTGYPGYTF.

This clone was observed a single time. This rearrangement joins TRBV9 to TRBJ2-5, with 7 bases matching TRBD1. Germline lookup yields CDR1 SGDLS and CDR2 YYNGEE. The CDR3 runs 15 residues. With 0 bases clipped from V and 3 bases from J, the junction kept 5 bases outside the gene matches. The CDR3 protein is CASSVDGQEEETQYF. CDR3 nucleotide sequence: TGTGCCAGCAGCGTAGACGGACAGGAGGAAGAGACCCAGTACTTC. The full variable domain, its missing parts supplied by reference TRBV9 and TRBJ2-5, is DSGVTQTPKHLITATGQRVTLRCSPRSGDLSVYWYQQSLDQGLQFLIQYYNGEERAKGNILERFSAQQFPDLHSELNLSSLELGDSALYFCASSVDGQEEETQYFGPGTRLLVL.

V is TRBV5-4 and J is TRBJ2-3, with unresolved D. Germline CDR1 SGHNT, CDR2 YYREEE (reference sequence). Trimming removed 4 bases at V and 1 base at J, with 16 bases between. CDR3 length: 16 residues. CDR3 residues: CASSLDDLIRTDTQYF. CDR3 sequence (DNA): TGTGCCAGCAGCCTGGACGACCTCATCCGCACAGATACGCAGTATTTT.

This chain joins TRBV19 and TRBJ1-1; D not resolved. CDR1 LNHDA and CDR2 SQIVND come from the germline V gene (reference sequence). Trimming cost V 5 bases and J 3 bases, with 7 bases left between them. The CDR3 is 12 residues long. CDR3 loop: CASSPSYTEAFF. Here the CDR3 DNA reads TGTGCCAGTAGTCCATCTTACACTGAAGCTTTCTTT.

The CDR3 region is CASSLPGTPDTIYF. CDR3 nucleotide sequence: TGTGCCAGCAGCCTCCCCGGGACCCCGGACACCATATATTTT. The rearrangement uses TRBV4-2 and TRBJ1-3; tentative D call: TRBD1 (5 bases). The CDR3 runs 14 residues. CDR1 and CDR2 from the germline V gene are LGHNA and YNFKEQ. V was shortened by 4 bases and J by 8 bases, with 15 bases between the two germline ends.

The chain recombines TRBV10-1 with TRBJ2-3; TRBD2 is a possible D gene (5 bases). The CDR3 spans 14 residues. Trimming took 2 bases from V and 5 from J, leaving 11 bases between them. The germline V gene encodes CDR1 WNHNN and CDR2 SYGVQD (reference sequence). CDR3 sequence: CASSEGRELDTQYF. The CDR3 DNA sequence: TGCGCCAGCAGTGAGGGGAGAGAGCTAGATACGCAGTATTTT.